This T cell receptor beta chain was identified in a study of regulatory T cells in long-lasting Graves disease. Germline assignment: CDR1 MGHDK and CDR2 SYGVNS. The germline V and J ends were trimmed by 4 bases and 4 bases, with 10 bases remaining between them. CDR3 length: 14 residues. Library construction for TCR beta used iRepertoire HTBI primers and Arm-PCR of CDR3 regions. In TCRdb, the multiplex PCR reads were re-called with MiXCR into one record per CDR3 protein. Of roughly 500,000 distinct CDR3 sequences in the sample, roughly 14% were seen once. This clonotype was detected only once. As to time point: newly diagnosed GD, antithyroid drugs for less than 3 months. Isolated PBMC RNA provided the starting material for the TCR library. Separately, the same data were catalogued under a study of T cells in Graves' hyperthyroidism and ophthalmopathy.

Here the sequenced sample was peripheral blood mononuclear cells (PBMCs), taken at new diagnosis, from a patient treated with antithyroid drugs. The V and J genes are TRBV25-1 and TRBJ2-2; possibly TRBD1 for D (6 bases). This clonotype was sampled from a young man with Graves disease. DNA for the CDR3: TGTGCCAGCAGTGCGGCGGACAGCACCGGGGAGCTGTTTTTT. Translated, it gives CASSAADSTGELFF.